This T cell receptor beta chain stems from a study of T cell repertoires in cytomegalovirus infection. Study context: Both a matching HLA type and CMV infection were indicated by public TCR beta signatures.

This clonotype came up a few times. What it binds is not known. A single record per CDR3 protein comes from TCRdb applying MiXCR to the reads. The sample includes hundreds of thousands of distinct CDR3 sequences, approximately 32% of them seen just once. Study outcomes and limitations: CMV-specific TCR beta clonotypes restricted by HLA-C were the ones dominating the ex vivo response. People with CMV and the relevant HLA were identified by cumulative public TCR beta family frequency.

The source was cultured PBMCs, collected from culture after CMV antigen stimulation. The sequence came from a human donor in good health (CMV status not recorded). Some clones in this sample may be carry-over from other donors' samples.

Here the CDR3 reads CASSYSRGAQAKNIQYF. The CDR3 DNA sequence: TGTGCCAGCAGTTACTCGAGAGGGGCTCAAGCCAAAAACATTCAGTACTTC. The rearrangement uses TRBV6-6 and TRBJ2-4, with D tentatively TRBD1 or TRBD2 (5 bases each). The CDR3 extends over 17 amino acids. Trimming shortened V by 0 bases and J by 0 bases, and 12 bases separated the two germline ends. From germline, CDR1 is MNHNY and CDR2 SVGAGI (reference sequence).